A selection of T cell receptor beta chains follows, all from one sample in a study of T cells in Graves' hyperthyroidism and ophthalmopathy. TCRdb used MiXCR to reprocess the multiplex PCR reads, holding one entry per CDR3 protein. This sample has about 640,000 distinct CDR3 sequences, with less than 25% found just once. Material for sequencing was blood. The receptor source for this set is a man aged 25 to 40 with Graves' ophthalmopathy. The CDR3 runs from the conserved cysteine through the conserved F or W. The D gene is left open where the match is weak.

J gene | D gene | V gene | CDR3 protein
TRBJ2-3 | TRBD2 | TRBV19 | CASGPLADFSTDTQYF
TRBJ2-7 | . | TRBV20-1 | CSARDQRLAYEQYF
TRBJ1-1 | . | TRBV12-3/TRBV12-4 | CASSLRGGTNTEAFF
TRBJ2-1 | . | TRBV28 | CASSSGVSDEQFF
TRBJ1-5 | . | TRBV28 | CASTLTGPRPQHF
TRBJ2-1 | . | TRBV6-1 | CASSEETYSYNEQFF
TRBJ1-1 | . | TRBV27 | CASSLSANPTEAFF
TRBJ2-1 | . | TRBV2 | CASSPEPQGFNEQFF
TRBJ1-6 | . | TRBV20-1 | CSARARWGSSPLHF
TRBJ1-4 | . | TRBV3-1 | CASSQETGLNEKLFF
TRBJ2-1 | . | TRBV24-1 | CATRRGGSYNEQFF
TRBJ1-2 | . | TRBV28 | CASSLLAGLGKEGYTF
TRBJ1-4 | . | TRBV28 | CASSFLGRGNEKLFF
TRBJ2-7 | TRBD1 | TRBV28 | CASSSRQGYEQYF
TRBJ1-1 | . | TRBV9 | CASSVGEYTEAFF
TRBJ2-7 | . | TRBV20-1 | CSARDPPYEQYF
TRBJ2-7 | TRBD2 | TRBV15 | CATSRVSSGSQYF
TRBJ1-4 | . | TRBV18 | CASSILAEKLFF
TRBJ2-5 | . | TRBV7-2 | CASTPSGPWIGETQYF
TRBJ1-2 | TRBD1 | TRBV9 | CASSVGDRSGYTF
TRBJ2-7 | . | TRBV29-1 | CSVGGLGYEQYF
TRBJ2-1 | TRBD2 | TRBV6-1 | CATRAGGYNEQFF
TRBJ2-1 | TRBD2 | TRBV7-9 | CASSLMASGSIEQFF
TRBJ1-4 | TRBD1 | TRBV7-9 | CASSPDRAAEKLFF
TRBJ2-7 | TRBD1 | TRBV6-2/TRBV6-3 | CASSSEGTGAYEQYF
TRBJ1-1 | . | TRBV6-1 | CASSPAGATEAFF
TRBJ1-6 | . | TRBV2 | CASSVGSQNNSPLHF
TRBJ1-6 | TRBD1 | TRBV6-1 | CASSVRPGQANSPLHF
TRBJ2-1 | TRBD2 | TRBV6-1 | CASSEGSGTSYEQFF
TRBJ2-7 | TRBD2 | TRBV28 | CASSPLEASGMTYEQYF
TRBJ2-2 | . | TRBV7-6 | CASSWGRGVTTGELVF
TRBJ2-5 | . | TRBV5-1 | CASSAGRGTPSHF
TRBJ2-3 | . | TRBV5-1 | CASSLDSPTDTQYF
TRBJ1-5 | TRBD1 | TRBV24-1 | CATSDPGQGGNQPQHF
TRBJ2-1 | TRBD1 | TRBV4-3 | CASSQERTGGLGEQFF
TRBJ2-7 | TRBD1 | TRBV4-1 | CASSQDDRVGEEQYF
TRBJ2-7 | . | TRBV10-2 | CASSPGVGHFYEQYF
TRBJ1-1 | . | TRBV5-1 | CASSLLDRNTEAFF
TRBJ1-6 | . | TRBV10-2 | CASSESGRTNSPLHF
TRBJ1-1 | TRBD1 | TRBV9 | CASSVPQGGNAEAFF
TRBJ2-3 | . | TRBV5-6 | CASSLMGGSTDAQYF
TRBJ1-5 | . | TRBV12-3/TRBV12-4 | CASSFTGTNQPQHF
TRBJ1-2 | . | TRBV2 | CASRLDRNYGYTF
TRBJ2-2 | . | TRBV5-6 | CASSLAERRTGELFF
TRBJ2-5 | TRBD1 | TRBV7-8 | CASSALGQQETQYF
TRBJ2-5 | . | TRBV30 | CAWSFGETQYF
TRBJ2-1 | . | TRBV6-1 | CASSGLSTGSGEQFF
TRBJ1-5 | TRBD1 | TRBV7-8 | CASSFDTGGRQPQHF
TRBJ2-5 | . | TRBV11-3 | CASSLGGSGGGLETQYF
TRBJ2-1 | TRBD1 | TRBV20-1 | CSASNPGGPRDNEQFF
TRBJ2-1 | TRBD2 | TRBV7-3 | CASSLTRLAGGNNEQFF
TRBJ1-5 | . | TRBV28 | CASNSRGGDQPQHF
TRBJ2-1 | TRBD2 | TRBV5-1 | CASSLEASGSHNEQFF
TRBJ1-5 | TRBD1 | TRBV6-1 | CASGAYRGTRNQPQHF
TRBJ2-1 | TRBD1 | TRBV24-1 | CATSDPTGVNEQFF
TRBJ2-7 | TRBD1 | TRBV11-2 | CASSFQHPIQGAAYEQYF